Reported below is one TCR beta chain. The target of this receptor is not known. The read ends 3 residues before the CDR3 terminus; that terminus is restored from the germline J gene. These data are taken from a study of T cells in women clearing cervical HPV infection (dated by TCRdb to the late 2010s). With respect to the entire study: Cases were about 25 women with histologically confirmed HPV16-related CIN3 or worse, including a couple of invasive cancers. The controls were some 23 women whose single incident HPV16 infection cleared within 12 months with no development of precancer or cancer. Blood from cases was collected at the visit where the lesion was first found, while blood from controls was collected once the infection could no longer be detected. Among cases, blood sampling occurred a median of roughly 160 days after lesion detection, with an interquartile range of roughly 90 to 230 days. Because only a few women had HLA typing data, the possibility that HLA type acted as a confounder could not be ruled out. An exploratory proof-of-principle case-control study, nested within the Guanacaste HPV Natural History Study in Costa Rica, was conducted to compare TCR repertoires across cervical HPV16 outcomes. Cases were matched to controls by age within five years and by the year the sample was collected. Cases had a median age of about 34 years and controls had a median age of around 40, with no significant differences in baseline characteristics. In the parent cohort, roughly 10,000 women aged 18 or older were enrolled in Guanacaste, Costa Rica, during about 1992 to 1994 and were followed for seven years. Quality controls consisted of five blinded duplicates per group, for a total of about 60 samples made up of some 50 participants and around ten replicates.

Every participant had a single incident cervical HPV16 infection, and prevalent HPV16 infections were excluded. Cervical HPV DNA was detected by MY09/MY11 PCR and genotyped by dot-blot hybridization. Roughly 15 mL of heparinized blood was centrifuged, after which the buffy coat was aliquoted, frozen at -30 degrees C, and then stored at -80 degrees C. QIAGEN kits were used to extract genomic DNA from buffy coat specimens. The immunoSEQ assay used multiplex PCR to amplify TCR beta CDR3 regions from an average of approximately 1,200 ng of genomic DNA per sample. Primer bias was corrected in the assay by using a complete synthetic TCR repertoire to establish an amplification baseline. The amplicons were sequenced using the Illumina platform. Per the source publication's procedure: Error correction of the sequences involved clustering with frequency ratios plus a modified nearest-neighbor algorithm, after which the sequences were analyzed in the immunoSEQ Analyzer using IMGT gene definitions. At each rarefaction depth, TCR richness and evenness were averaged across 20 rarefaction repeats, and any sample with fewer sequences than the depth was left out. V, D and J gene relative abundances were compared between groups with Wilcoxon rank sum tests, applying FDR correction. In the blinded duplicates, the intraclass correlation was 90% to 96% for TCR richness and averaged about 80% across 66 gene segments. TCRdb retrieved this table from immuneACCESS and kept in-frame rearrangements only. Not all clones are present; in checked studies, unresolved V genes account for under half, and no reason is known for the remainder. V, J and clone size reflect that table, while D and trimming were determined from the DNA. The table of this sample itemizes 35,000 to 45,000 clones. Around 1.3% of the sample lies in the top ten.

V was cut back by 4 bases and J by 4 bases, leaving a gap of 8 bases between them. The germline V gene (reference sequence) yields DFQATT for CDR1 and SNEGSKA for CDR2. The CDR3, cysteine through phenylalanine, is 11 amino acids long. The 24 bases shown cover part of the CDR3, and their frame starts at base 1. Findings and caveats that apply to the study as a whole: T-cell numbers per sample were unknown, so richness differences could reflect varying T-cell content rather than repertoire biology. Whether associations preceded infection or resulted from infection could not be shown with the cross-sectional design, and effector/memory subsets and HPV-specific T cells were not isolated. TRBV6-7 relative abundance was lower in cases than in controls (roughly 0.11% versus 0.16%; Bonferroni P = 0.0008). Random forest classifiers combining richness and V gene abundances distinguished cases from controls with an estimated AUC of approximately 0.83. Across sequencing depths, CIN3+ cases showed significantly higher TCR repertoire richness than controls, but evenness did not differ between the groups.

The chain employs TRBV20-1 and TRBJ2-7; TRBD1 is possibly the D segment (6 matching bases). Sequenced: blood buffy coat. The TCR comes from a woman between 18 and 69 years old with a cervical HPV16 infection that either progressed to CIN3+ or cleared (not recorded which). CDR3 DNA, as far as it was read: TGCAGTGCTAACAGGGCTTACGAG. Translated, this gives CSANRAYE. The entire CDR3 sequence reads CSANRAYEQYF.